The 20 T cell receptor beta chains presented below share a single source sample, sequenced in a study of blood T cell repertoires in COVID-19. Here immunoSEQ multiplex PCR was the method, and the copy in TCRdb shows in-frame clones only, minus some. The table lists about 190,000 clones, about 83% of them singletons. The sample taken for sequencing was peripheral blood. Source of these receptors: a woman in her 70s with COVID-19, enrolled during active disease.

This chain joins TRBV27 and TRBJ2-5; tentative D call: TRBD2 (6 bases). V was pared by 3 bases and J by 1 base, with 12 bases between. The CDR3 is 15 residues long. Germline-derived CDR1 and CDR2 are MNHEY and SMNVEV (reference sequence). CDR3 in amino acids: CASSFSSGAQETQYF. CDR3 bases: TGTGCCAGCAGTTTTAGTAGCGGTGCCCAAGAGACCCAGTACTTC.

V gene TRBV6-5 combines with J gene TRBJ1-1; 8 positions match TRBD1. The CDR3 extends over 14 amino acids. V shed 6 bases, J shed 7 bases, and the junction held 10 bases outside the gene matches. The germline V gene encodes CDR1 MNHEY and CDR2 SVGAGI. The CDR3 nucleotides read TGTGCCAGCAGCTATACGGACAGGGACGTTGAAGCTTTCTTT. Protein: CASSYTDRDVEAFF.

The table lists this clone with a count of one. The rearrangement links TRBV9 to TRBJ2-7; a possible D gene is TRBD2 (6 bases). The germline V gene encodes CDR1 SGDLS and CDR2 YYNGEE. V lost 0 bases to trimming and J lost 12 bases, with 25 bases between them. CDR3 length equals 16 residues. The CDR3 DNA sequence: TGTGCCAGCAGCGTAGTAACGAAGGGACTGGTCGTTCGGCGGTACTTC. This encodes CASSVVTKGLVVRRYF.

The chain uses TRBV5-1 and TRBJ1-2; a possible D gene is TRBD1 (5 bases). This CDR3 spans 15 amino acids. Trimming left V 2 bases short and J 3 bases short, with 14 bases between. The germline gives CDR1 SGHRS, CDR2 YFSETQ. The CDR3 reads CASSLDSASYYGYTF. The CDR3 DNA is TGCGCCAGCAGCTTAGACAGCGCATCCTACTATGGCTACACCTTC. The full variable domain, completed using reference TRBV5-1 and TRBJ1-2, is KAGVTQTPRYLIKTRGQQVTLSCSPISGHRSVSWYQQTPGQGLQFLFEYFSETQRNKGNFPGRFSGRQFSNSRSEMNVSTLELGDSALYLCASSLDSASYYGYTFGSGTRLTVV.

The CDR3 bases are TGTGCCAGCTCACCAAATAGCGACCTTGGGGACACCTTC. This sequence encodes CASSPNSDLGDTF. The chain links TRBV18 to TRBJ1-2; D not certain. With 2 bases removed from V and 12 bases from J, the gap between germline ends came to 16 bases. There are 13 residues in the CDR3. Looked up from germline, CDR1 is KGHSH and CDR2 is LQKENI.

The table lists this clone with a few counts. This chain uses TRBV6-5 with TRBJ2-3; D gene unclear. This CDR3 is built from 13 residues. Per the germline V gene, CDR1 is MNHEY and CDR2 is SVGAGI. The V gene lost 6 bases and the J gene lost 3 bases, with 10 bases spanning the gap. CDR3 nucleotides: TGTGCCAGCAGCGACACCTTTACAGATACGCAGTATTTT. Protein product: CASSDTFTDTQYF.

The chain carries TRBV28 and TRBJ1-3; 9 bases are a match to TRBD1. CDR3 length: 16 residues. Germline V gene data show CDR1 as MDHEN and CDR2 as SYDVKM. With V trimmed by 6 bases and J by 4 bases, 10 bases remained unmatched. The CDR3 reads CASSRPDRGIGNTIYF. CDR3 DNA: TGTGCCAGCAGCAGACCAGACAGGGGGATCGGAAACACCATATATTTT. Filled out from reference TRBV28 and TRBJ1-3, the complete variable domain reads DVKVTQSSRYLVKRTGEKVFLECVQDMDHENMFWYRQDPGLGLRLIYFSYDVKMKEKGDIPEGYSVSREKKERFSLILESASTNQTSMYLCASSRPDRGIGNTIYFGEGSWLTVV.

The V gene is TRBV7-9, the J gene TRBJ1-3; the D gene is possibly TRBD1 (6 bases). Germline CDR1 reads SEHNR; CDR2 reads FQNEAQ (reference sequence). V lost 4 bases, J lost 4 bases, and 17 bases lay in between. CDR3 length equals 16 residues. CDR3 region: CASSSPYRDSGNTIYF. DNA of the CDR3: TGTGCCAGCAGCTCGCCATACAGGGATTCCGGAAACACCATATATTTT. Full variable domain (rest looked up from reference TRBV7-9 and TRBJ1-3): DTGVSQNPRHKITKRGQNVTFRCDPISEHNRLYWYRQTLGQGPEFLTYFQNEAQLEKSRLLSDRFSAERPKGSFSTLEIQRTEQGDSAMYLCASSSPYRDSGNTIYFGEGSWLTVV.

The V call is TRBV11-1, the J call TRBJ1-1; TRBD1 matches 7 bases. The CDR3 loop spans 15 amino acids. Germline trimming cut 3 bases from V and 1 base from J; bases unmatched to any gene: 5. Germline V gene sequence: CDR1 SGHAT, CDR2 FQDESV (reference sequence). The CDR3 loop reads CASSFEGGRNTEAFF. CDR3 bases: TGTGCCAGCAGCTTTGAAGGGGGCAGGAACACTGAAGCTTTCTTT.

The genes are TRBV7-9 and TRBJ1-2; D is unresolved. V shed 3 bases and J shed 0 bases, with 5 bases lying between them. Per the germline V gene, CDR1 is SEHNR and CDR2 is FQNEAQ (reference sequence). This CDR3 comprises 13 residues. The CDR3 is CASSLAANYGYTF. CDR3 coding DNA: TGTGCCAGCAGCTTGGCCGCTAACTATGGCTACACCTTC.

J is TRBJ1-1 and V is TRBV10-3; a possible D gene is TRBD1 (5 bases). Germline CDR1 reads ENHRY; CDR2 reads SYGVKD. V was pared by 2 bases and J by 0 bases, with 10 bases between. This CDR3 is built from 15 residues. DNA of the CDR3: TGTGCCATCAGTGAGCCAGGGATTATGAACACTGAAGCTTTCTTT. Its protein product is CAISEPGIMNTEAFF.

This chain joins TRBV25-1 and TRBJ2-7; D not certain. V lost 3 bases and J 2 bases, leaving 5 bases between the germline ends. Looked up from germline, CDR1 is MGHDK and CDR2 is SYGVNS. The CDR3 extends over 12 amino acids. The CDR3 DNA is TGTGCCAGCAGTGACCTCCCCTACGAGCAGTACTTC. Translating gives CASSDLPYEQYF.

J is TRBJ1-1 and V is TRBV28; D not resolved. CDR3 length: 15 residues. Trimming removed 7 bases at V and 0 bases at J, with 15 bases between. Germline V lookup: CDR1 MDHEN, CDR2 SYDVKM. In nucleotides, the CDR3 is TGTGCCAGCACCCTACTGGAGGTCCTGAACACTGAAGCTTTCTTT. Its translation is CASTLLEVLNTEAFF.

The V and J genes are TRBV29-1 and TRBJ2-7; no firm D call. The CDR3 has 11 residues. V lost 5 bases to trimming and J lost 3 bases, with 8 bases between them. The germline CDR1 and CDR2 sequences are SQVTM and ANQGSEA. The CDR3: CSVSINYEQYF. Here the CDR3 DNA reads TGCAGCGTTTCTATTAACTACGAGCAGTACTTC.

The chain recombines TRBV19 with TRBJ2-1, with 8 bases aligning to TRBD2. V shed 1 base, J shed 8 bases, and the junction held 1 base outside the gene matches. The CDR3 contains 13 residues. CDR1 is LNHDA, CDR2 SQIVND, per germline (reference sequence). The CDR3 spells CASSIAGGDEQFF. The CDR3 DNA reads as TGTGCCAGTAGTATAGCGGGAGGGGATGAGCAGTTCTTC.

V and J are TRBV19 and TRBJ1-2; possible D gene TRBD1, 5 bases. Trimming cost V 5 bases and J 2 bases, with 12 bases left between them. The CDR3 covers 14 residues. Germline V gene lookup returns CDR1 LNHDA and CDR2 SQIVND (reference sequence). Written as DNA, the CDR3 is TGTGCCAGTAGTCCCAGGACACACAACTATGGCTACACCTTC. The encoded protein is CASSPRTHNYGYTF.

The V and J genes are TRBV9 and TRBJ2-3, with D perhaps TRBD1 (6 bases). The CDR3 is made up of 13 amino acids. Germline CDR1 is SGDLS and CDR2 is YYNGEE. V shed 3 bases and J shed 7 bases, with 12 bases lying between them. As DNA, the CDR3 is TGTGCCAGCAGCGACCGCAGGGGCTATACGCAGTATTTT. Residues: CASSDRRGYTQYF.

The chain joins TRBV5-4 to TRBJ1-6, with D possibly TRBD1 on 6 matching bases. This CDR3 region has 14 residues. CDR1 is SGHNT, CDR2 YYREEE, per germline (reference sequence). Trimming removed 5 bases from V and 8 bases from J, with 14 bases in between. CDR3 DNA: TGTGCCAGCAGTATAGGGGGTTCGTATTCACCCCTCCACTTT. This encodes CASSIGGSYSPLHF.

The chain has TRBV4-1 and TRBJ2-3; a possible D gene is TRBD2 (6 bases). V lost 2 bases and J 2 bases, leaving 17 bases between the germline ends. This CDR3 has 17 residues. CDR1 MGHRA and CDR2 YSYEKL come from the germline V gene. The CDR3 DNA reads TGCGCCAGCAGCCAACGACCAATAGCGGCTTACACAGATACGCAGTATTTT. This translates into CASSQRPIAAYTDTQYF.

The rearrangement joins TRBV24-1 to TRBJ2-7; possible D gene TRBD1, 6 bases. Germline V CDR1 and CDR2: KGHDR, SFDVKD. V shed 5 bases and J shed 9 bases, with 13 bases lying between them. This CDR3 comprises 12 residues. CDR3: CATSVPQGRQYF. The DNA of the CDR3 is TGTGCCACCAGTGTTCCTCAGGGGAGGCAGTACTTC.